A single sample is the source of the 11 T cell receptor beta chains below, sequenced in a study of beta chain features in type 1 diabetes. Of the isolated RNA, all was reverse transcribed, and so the sequenced material was expressed TCRB transcripts. Sequencing used immunoSEQ multiplex PCR; TCRdb keeps in-frame clones, though not all of them. The sample includes approximately 140,000 clones, under 60% of them seen just once. The sample comprised Tregs from blood. These receptors originate from a man between 18 and 29 years old in good health.

The V and J genes are TRBV27 and TRBJ1-6; D is perhaps TRBD1 (6 bases). Germline loops: CDR1 MNHEY, CDR2 SMNVEV (reference sequence). The length of the CDR3 is 13 residues. The ends were cut back, 5 bases at V and 8 bases at J, with 10 bases in the middle. The CDR3 region is CASSRTVDSPLHF. DNA for the CDR3: TGTGCCAGCAGTAGGACAGTTGATTCACCCCTCCACTTT.

This clone turned up a few times. The chain employs TRBV7-8 and TRBJ2-1; no reliable D call. The CDR3 runs to 16 residues. Per germline, CDR1 SGHVS and CDR2 FQNEAQ. V lost 5 bases and J 0 bases, leaving 14 bases between the germline ends. The CDR3 sequence is CASSRRGPHSYNEQFF. CDR3 DNA: TGTGCCAGCAGCCGACGCGGTCCACACTCCTACAATGAGCAGTTCTTC.

This clone was counted only a few times. V usage is TRBV7-2 and J usage is TRBJ2-7; 9 bases fit TRBD1. The V gene's germline CDR1 is SGHTA and CDR2 FQGNSA. The CDR3 extends over 14 amino acids. With V trimmed by 7 bases and J by 2 bases, 6 bases remained unmatched. CDR3 amino acids: CASNPGQGPYEQYF. CDR3 sequence (DNA): TGTGCCAGCAATCCGGGACAGGGTCCCTACGAGCAGTACTTC.

This rearrangement joins TRBV30 to TRBJ2-7, with 8 bases matching TRBD2. CDR3 size: 14 residues. Germline V lookup: CDR1 GTSNPN, CDR2 SVGIG (reference sequence). V shed 0 bases and J 4 bases; nucleotides not matched to a gene: 5. The CDR3 DNA is TGTGCCTGGAGTGTTGGCGGGGGGACGTACGAGCAGTACTTC. This sequence encodes CAWSVGGGTYEQYF.

The chain uses TRBV5-6 and TRBJ2-1, with TRBD2 identical over 9 bases. The CDR3 is 16 residues long. Per germline, CDR1 SGHDT and CDR2 YYEEEE. Unmatched junction bases numbered 4, after V lost 2 bases and J lost 1 base. CDR3 protein: CASSFGSGGSYNEQFF. CDR3 bases: TGTGCCAGCAGCTTTGGTAGCGGGGGATCCTACAATGAGCAGTTCTTC.

The chain is built from TRBV5-1 and TRBJ2-6; D is possibly TRBD1 (6 bases). The germline CDR1 and CDR2 sequences are SGHRS and YFSETQ. V dropped 9 bases and J dropped 0 bases, with 16 bases sitting between them. The CDR3 is 16 amino acids. The CDR3 DNA is TGCGCCACTTTTGGCGGACAGACCTCTGGGGCCAACGTCCTGACTTTC. Translated, it gives CATFGGQTSGANVLTF.

The chain links TRBV30 to TRBJ1-5; possibly TRBD1 for D (5 bases). Germline lookup yields CDR1 GTSNPN and CDR2 SVGIG (reference sequence). This CDR3 region has 13 residues. Trimming cost V 3 bases and J 7 bases, with 13 bases left between them. CDR3 region: CAWRGRIGQPQHF. CDR3 nucleotide sequence: TGTGCCTGGAGGGGGCGGATTGGGCAGCCCCAGCATTTT.

The chain is built from TRBV7-9 and TRBJ2-1; possibly TRBD2 for D (6 bases). The germline gives CDR1 SEHNR, CDR2 FQNEAQ (reference sequence). V shed 6 bases and J shed 0 bases, with 15 bases lying between them. The CDR3 covers 16 residues. Written as DNA, the CDR3 is TGTGCCAGCAGTCGAAGGGGCGGGACCTCCTACAATGAGCAGTTCTTC. Residues: CASSRRGGTSYNEQFF.

This clone was found a few times. The J gene is TRBJ1-2, the V gene TRBV19, with 12 bases fitting TRBD1. The germline V gene encodes CDR1 LNHDA and CDR2 SQIVND (reference sequence). There are 17 residues in the CDR3. V shed 4 bases and J 5 bases; nucleotides not matched to a gene: 11. The CDR3 DNA reads TGTGCCAGTAGTAGGGGACAGGGGGCGTCTCGCCGGTATGGCTACACCTTC. Protein sequence: CASSRGQGASRRYGYTF.

The rearrangement links TRBV29-1 to TRBJ1-4; D ambiguous. Germline assignment: CDR1 SQVTM and CDR2 ANQGSEA. The V end lost 4 bases, the J end lost 3 bases, and 9 bases lay between the germline ends. The length of the CDR3 is 13 residues. The CDR3 spells CSVALQANEKLFF. DNA for the CDR3: TGCAGCGTTGCCCTCCAGGCTAATGAAAAACTGTTTTTT.

This clone has only one observation. The chain has TRBV18 and TRBJ1-2; 11 bases align to TRBD1. Germline V lookup: CDR1 KGHSH, CDR2 LQKENI. The trim removed 3 bases at V and 7 bases at J, leaving 7 bases unmatched. The CDR3 spans 15 residues. Here the CDR3 reads CASSPETGTGGGYTF. CDR3 sequence (DNA): TGTGCCAGCTCACCTGAAACCGGGACAGGGGGTGGCTACACCTTC.